This passage covers 15 T cell receptor beta chains from one sample sequenced in a study of blood T cell repertoires in COVID-19. The protocol was immunoSEQ multiplex PCR, while the TCRdb copy is restricted to in-frame clones and leaves out a portion. The table includes about 300,000 clones, around 90% detected once. Input material: PBMCs or T cells enriched from blood (not recorded which). The receptors derive from a woman under 30 with acute COVID-19.

The rearrangement links TRBV11-3 to TRBJ2-2, with D possibly being TRBD2 (5 bases). The CDR3 has 15 residues. Trimming pared 0 bases from V and 4 bases from J, leaving 9 bases between. Germline CDR1 SGHNT, CDR2 YENEEA. The CDR3 DNA is TGTGCCAGCAGCTTAGACAGCGGAGGCACCGGGGAGCTGTTTTTT. Residues: CASSLDSGGTGELFF.

The chain is built from TRBV7-3 and TRBJ2-3; a possible D gene is TRBD1 (5 bases). The CDR3 runs to 13 residues. Germline V gene lookup returns CDR1 SGHTA and CDR2 FQGTGA. Trimming removed 5 bases from V and 2 bases from J, with 8 bases in between. The CDR3: CASSLQVTDTQYF. In DNA form, the CDR3 reads TGTGCCAGCAGCCTACAGGTCACAGATACGCAGTATTTT.

The chain employs TRBV3-1 (or the pseudogene TRBV3-2) and TRBJ2-7; 7 nucleotides line up with TRBD1. The germline CDR1 and CDR2 sequences are LGHDT and YNNKEL (reference sequence). The CDR3 contains 15 residues. The trim removed 4 bases at V and 0 bases at J, leaving 6 bases unmatched. CDR3 protein: CASSLGTVPSYEQYF. The CDR3, as DNA: TGTGCCAGCAGCCTGGGGACAGTTCCCTCCTACGAGCAGTACTTC.

This chain uses TRBV5-1 with TRBJ2-4; 8 positions agree with TRBD1. V gave up 3 bases and J gave up 3 bases; unmatched junction bases: 5. The CDR3 contains 15 residues. Germline values: CDR1 SGHRS, CDR2 YFSETQ. CDR3 in DNA: TGCGCCAGCAGCTCCCGGACAGGGAGCAAAAACATTCAGTACTTC. Translated, it gives CASSSRTGSKNIQYF.

The V call is TRBV5-6, the J call TRBJ2-7; unclear D gene. This CDR3 comprises 14 residues. Per germline, CDR1 SGHDT and CDR2 YYEEEE. V gave up 1 base and J gave up 0 bases, with 8 bases separating them. The CDR3 region has the DNA TGTGCCAGCAGCTTGCCAGGCTCCTCCTACGAGCAGTACTTC. Encoded protein: CASSLPGSSYEQYF.

The chain recombines TRBV15 with TRBJ1-2; 7 bases are shared with TRBD1. CDR1 and CDR2 (germline): LNHNV, YYDKDF (reference sequence). The ends lost 1 base at V and 4 bases at J; junction bases unmatched: 12. The CDR3 covers 17 residues. The CDR3 sequence is CATSRVRRDSYSYGYTF. The CDR3, as DNA: TGTGCCACCAGCAGAGTCCGCCGGGACAGTTATTCCTATGGCTACACCTTC. The full variable domain, completed using reference TRBV15 and TRBJ1-2, is DAMVIQNPRYQVTQFGKPVTLSCSQTLNHNVMYWYQQKSSQAPKLLFHYYDKDFNNEADTPDNFQSRRPNTSFCFLDIRSPGLGDTAMYLCATSRVRRDSYSYGYTFGSGTRLTVV.

This chain uses TRBV30 with TRBJ2-5; maybe TRBD2 (6 bases). V was trimmed by 3 bases and J by 4 bases, leaving 12 bases between them. CDR1 GTSNPN and CDR2 SVGIG come from the germline V gene (reference sequence). The CDR3 is made up of 13 amino acids. The CDR3 reads CAWRRGSRETQYF. The CDR3 DNA reads TGTGCCTGGAGACGGGGGTCAAGAGAGACCCAGTACTTC.

V usage is TRBV6-4 and J usage is TRBJ2-6; 12 bases are a match to TRBD1. The CDR3 is made up of 17 amino acids. J was trimmed by 4 bases and V by 6 bases; bases with no gene match: 7. CDR1 is MRHNA and CDR2 is SNTAGT in the germline V gene. CDR3 in DNA: TGTGCCAGCAGCTCCGGGACAGGGGGCGAAGGGGCCAACGTCCTGACTTTC. Translation: CASSSGTGGEGANVLTF.

The CDR3 nucleotides read TGTGCCAGCAGCCCCTCGGTCGGGAGGCTGGAGACCCAGTACTTC. Translated: CASSPSVGRLETQYF. V is TRBV7-3 and J is TRBJ2-5; 7 nucleotides match TRBD2. CDR1 SGHTA and CDR2 FQGTGA come from the germline V gene. The CDR3 loop spans 15 amino acids. Germline trimming cut 5 bases from V and 5 bases from J; bases unmatched to any gene: 11.

The chain links TRBV19 to TRBJ2-6; D perhaps matches TRBD2 (6 bases). V lost 7 bases and J 0 bases, leaving 19 bases between the germline ends. This CDR3 contains 18 residues. Germline V CDR1 and CDR2: LNHDA, SQIVND (reference sequence). CDR3 amino acids: CASTAPRAGTSGANVLTF. CDR3 coding DNA: TGTGCCAGTACGGCCCCGCGGGCGGGAACCTCTGGGGCCAACGTCCTGACTTTC. The variable domain in full, completed from reference TRBV19 and TRBJ2-6, reads DGGITQSPKYLFRKEGQNVTLSCEQNLNHDAMYWYRQDPGQGLRLIYYSQIVNDFQKGDIAEGYSVSREKKESFPLTVTSAQKNPTAFYLCASTAPRAGTSGANVLTFGAGSRLTVL.

The chain links TRBV9 to TRBJ2-7, with D perhaps matching TRBD2 (6 bases). Germline V lookup: CDR1 SGDLS, CDR2 YYNGEE. This CDR3 has 15 amino acids. Trimming left V 3 bases short and J 4 bases short, with 17 bases between. CDR3 sequence (DNA): TGTGCCAGCAGCGCCTCTTATGCCGGGGGTTACGAGCAGTACTTC. This gives the protein CASSASYAGGYEQYF.

This clone was recorded only once. The chain has TRBV6-5 and TRBJ2-3, with 14 bases identical to TRBD2. The ends lost 2 bases at V and 6 bases at J; junction bases unmatched: 4. The CDR3 consists of 16 residues. Germline V CDR1 and CDR2: MNHEY, SVGAGI. This chain's CDR3 is CASSYGTSGSRDTQYF. As DNA, the CDR3 is TGTGCCAGCAGTTACGGGACTAGCGGGAGTAGGGATACGCAGTATTTT.

This sequence joins TRBV4-2 and TRBJ2-4, with a tentative D call TRBD1 (6 bases). Germline V gene lookup returns CDR1 LGHNA and CDR2 YNFKEQ. V was cut by 2 bases and J by 1 base, with 9 bases left in between. The length of the CDR3 is 15 residues. The CDR3 spells CASSQSGVAKNIQYF. CDR3 nucleotides: TGTGCCAGCAGCCAATCAGGGGTTGCCAAAAACATTCAGTACTTC.

V and J are TRBV28 and TRBJ1-2, with 7 bases lining up with TRBD1. Per the germline V gene, CDR1 is MDHEN and CDR2 is SYDVKM. The J segment lost 8 bases and the V segment lost 6 bases, leaving 12 bases of the junction unmatched. There are 14 residues in the CDR3. The CDR3 here is CASRGTEGVFGYTF. DNA of the CDR3: TGTGCCAGCAGGGGGACAGAAGGGGTCTTCGGCTACACCTTC.

This clone showed up just once. This sequence joins TRBV7-2 and TRBJ2-3, with TRBD1 matching over 8 bases. After removal of 3 bases from V and 1 base from J, the junction contained 6 bases not matched to a gene. The CDR3 contains 16 residues. Germline lookup yields CDR1 SGHTA and CDR2 FQGNSA. The CDR3 loop is CASSLTGAQGTDTQYF. CDR3 bases: TGTGCCAGCAGCTTGACAGGGGCGCAAGGCACAGATACGCAGTATTTT.